This T cell receptor beta chain stems from a study of T cell responses to AZD1222 COVID-19 vaccine. Study results and limitations: Spike-wide coverage was observed for vaccine-associated CD4 TCRs, with dominant responses at 160-218 and 743-854. Reportedly, nearly half the spike-specific TCRs target unmutated variant regions.

Using immunoSEQ multiplex PCR, the repertoire was profiled, and TCRdb retains in-frame clones only, with some absent. The data show about 220,000 clones, roughly 91% seen once. Turning to this clone: The antigen is undetermined.

The CDR3 extends over 12 amino acids. Germline lookup yields CDR1 SEHNR and CDR2 FQNEAQ (reference sequence). With 4 bases removed from V and 2 bases from J, the gap between germline ends came to 5 bases. This rearrangement joins TRBV7-9 to TRBJ1-2; D is uncertain. The clonotype originates from an adult in good health. Sample: peripheral blood, taken on day 0 of MenACWY control vaccination. CDR3 in DNA: TGTGCCAGCAGCTACCAGAACTATGGCTACACCTTC. Translated: CASSYQNYGYTF.